This paragraph reports one T cell receptor (beta chain). V dropped 4 bases and J dropped 4; count of bases not matched to a gene: 11. This CDR3 spans 16 amino acids. The germline V gene encodes CDR1 KGHSY and CDR2 FQNENV. These data come from a study of blood T cell repertoires in COVID-19. Measured with immunoSEQ multiplex PCR; TCRdb has only the in-frame clones, and not every one. The data show fewer than 350,000 clones, around 89% seen once. Participants' own reports of clinical history determined their cohort assignment. The chain recombines TRBV16 with TRBJ2-7; 9 bases match TRBD2. The material sequenced was PBMCs or T cells enriched from blood (not recorded which). The source of this sequence is a woman aged 55-69 years in a cohort exposed to, infected with or recovered from COVID-19 (not recorded which). This CDR3 is CASSPPYSGSGYEQYF. The CDR3 DNA reads as TGTGCCAGCAGCCCTCCTTATAGCGGGAGCGGGTACGAGCAGTACTTC.